These 6 T cell receptor beta chains came from one sample sequenced in a study of identical twins. Using its own MiXCR run on the 5' RACE reads, TCRdb lists one record per CDR3 protein. The top ten clones hold roughly 9% of a sample with a few hundred thousand distinct CDR3 sequences, about 9% of them seen once. Sequenced: naive T cells sorted from blood. The receptors stem from a woman in her fifties or sixties in good health.

There are a few counts of this clonotype. The J gene is TRBJ1-5, the V gene TRBV19; no definite D call. Germline V gene data show CDR1 as LNHDA and CDR2 as SQIVND (reference sequence). V dropped 5 bases and J dropped 0 bases, with 11 bases sitting between them. The length of the CDR3 is 15 residues. CDR3 region: CASSPIDGSNQPQHF. CDR3 in DNA: TGTGCCAGTAGTCCGATAGACGGTAGCAATCAGCCCCAGCATTTT.

The chain has TRBV20-1 and TRBJ2-4; no clear D. Per the germline V gene, CDR1 is DFQATT and CDR2 is SNEGSKA (reference sequence). V lost 3 bases to trimming and J lost 0 bases, with 6 bases between them. The CDR3 sequence is 13 residues long. The CDR3 is CSARWIAKNIQYF. In DNA form, the CDR3 reads TGCAGTGCTAGGTGGATAGCCAAAAACATTCAGTACTTC.

This clonotype was detected many times. The chain employs TRBV11-2 and TRBJ2-2; 13 bases map to TRBD2. Germline V lookup: CDR1 SGHAT, CDR2 FQNNGV. The CDR3 runs 15 residues. The J segment lost 6 bases and the V segment lost 6 bases, leaving 4 bases of the junction unmatched. The CDR3 nucleotides are TGTGCCAGCAGGAAACTAGCGGGAGGGCCCGGGGAGCTGTTTTTT. Its protein is CASRKLAGGPGELFF.

This clonotype was seen a handful of times. V and J are TRBV15 and TRBJ2-7; 7 nucleotides agree with TRBD1. J was trimmed by 2 bases and V by 6 bases; bases with no gene match: 10. The length of the CDR3 is 15 residues. Germline V CDR1 and CDR2: LNHNV, YYDKDF (reference sequence). CDR3 protein: CATSFDRAKTYEQYF. The CDR3 region has the DNA TGTGCCACCAGTTTCGACAGGGCAAAAACCTACGAGCAGTACTTC.

This clonotype was picked up many times. In DNA form, the CDR3 reads TGCGCCAGCAGCCTGGTGGGGACTAGCTCTCAAGAGACCCAGTACTTC. Encoded protein: CASSLVGTSSQETQYF. The chain has TRBV5-1 and TRBJ2-5, with 9 bases identical to TRBD2. Germline trimming cut 4 bases from V and 2 bases from J; bases unmatched to any gene: 9. Germline-derived CDR1 and CDR2 are SGHRS and YFSETQ. There are 16 residues in the CDR3.

Comment on this clonotype: Being one base from a much bigger clone, this may be a read error. Here the CDR3 reads CASILPGGDKNIQYF. The CDR3 DNA is TGTGCCAGCATCCTCCCTGGAGGGGACAAAAACATTCAGTACTTC. The chain recombines TRBV2 with TRBJ2-4, with a tentative D call TRBD2 (6 bases). There are 15 residues in the CDR3. Germline V gene lookup returns CDR1 SNHLY and CDR2 FYNNEI. V dropped 7 bases and J dropped 3 bases, with 16 bases sitting between them.